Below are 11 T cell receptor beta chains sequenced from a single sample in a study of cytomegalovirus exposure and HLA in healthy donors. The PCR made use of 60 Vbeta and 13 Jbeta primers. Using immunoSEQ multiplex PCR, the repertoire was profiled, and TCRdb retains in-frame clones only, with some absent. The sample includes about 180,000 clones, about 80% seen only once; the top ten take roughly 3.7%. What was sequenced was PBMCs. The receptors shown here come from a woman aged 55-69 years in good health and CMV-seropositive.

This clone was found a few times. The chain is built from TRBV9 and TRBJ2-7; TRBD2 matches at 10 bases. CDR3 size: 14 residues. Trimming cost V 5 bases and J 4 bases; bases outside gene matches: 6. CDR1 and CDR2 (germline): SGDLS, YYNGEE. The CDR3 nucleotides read TGTGCCAGCAGTAGGACTAGCGGCGTTTACGAGCAGTACTTC. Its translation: CASSRTSGVYEQYF.

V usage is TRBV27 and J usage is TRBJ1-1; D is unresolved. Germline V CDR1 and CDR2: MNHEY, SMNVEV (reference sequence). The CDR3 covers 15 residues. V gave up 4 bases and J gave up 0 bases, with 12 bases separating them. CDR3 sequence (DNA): TGTGCCAGCAGTTCACTCGTCTCGATGAACACTGAAGCTTTCTTT. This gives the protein CASSSLVSMNTEAFF.

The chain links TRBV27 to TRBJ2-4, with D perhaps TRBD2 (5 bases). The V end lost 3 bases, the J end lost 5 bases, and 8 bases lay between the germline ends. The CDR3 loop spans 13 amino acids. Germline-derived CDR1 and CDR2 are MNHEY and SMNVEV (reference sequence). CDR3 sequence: CASSLRVQNIQYF. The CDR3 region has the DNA TGTGCCAGCAGTTTGAGGGTCCAAAACATTCAGTACTTC.

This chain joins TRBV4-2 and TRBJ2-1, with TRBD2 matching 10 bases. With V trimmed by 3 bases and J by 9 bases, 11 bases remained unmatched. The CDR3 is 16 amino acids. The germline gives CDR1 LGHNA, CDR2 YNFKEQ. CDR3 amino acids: CASSQDGTSAGGEQFF. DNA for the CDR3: TGTGCCAGCAGCCAGGACGGGACTAGCGCCGGGGGTGAGCAGTTCTTC.

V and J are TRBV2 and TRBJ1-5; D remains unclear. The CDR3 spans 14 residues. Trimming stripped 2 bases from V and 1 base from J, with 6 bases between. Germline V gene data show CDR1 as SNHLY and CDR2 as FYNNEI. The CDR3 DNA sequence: TGTGCCAGCAGTGAAAGAGTCAGCAATCAGCCCCAGCATTTT. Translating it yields CASSERVSNQPQHF.

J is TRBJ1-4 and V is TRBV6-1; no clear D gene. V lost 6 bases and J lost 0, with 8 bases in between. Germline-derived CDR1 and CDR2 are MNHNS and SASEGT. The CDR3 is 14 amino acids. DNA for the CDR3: TGTGCCAGCAGACGGGTCCCAACTAATGAAAAACTGTTTTTT. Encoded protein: CASRRVPTNEKLFF.

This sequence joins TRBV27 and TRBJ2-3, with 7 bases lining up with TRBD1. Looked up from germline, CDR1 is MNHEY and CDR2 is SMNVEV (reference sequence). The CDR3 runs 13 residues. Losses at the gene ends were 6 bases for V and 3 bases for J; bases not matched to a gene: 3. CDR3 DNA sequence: TGTGCCAGCAGGGGACAGATAACAGATACGCAGTATTTT. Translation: CASRGQITDTQYF.

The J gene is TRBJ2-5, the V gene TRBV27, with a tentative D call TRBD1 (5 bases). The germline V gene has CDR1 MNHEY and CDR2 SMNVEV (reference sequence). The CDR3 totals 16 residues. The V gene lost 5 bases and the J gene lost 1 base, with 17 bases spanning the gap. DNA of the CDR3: TGTGCCAGCAGTCAGATTCGACAGAGCCCCCAAGAGACCCAGTACTTC. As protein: CASSQIRQSPQETQYF.

CDR3 residues: CASSIARGSGGSGNQPQHF. The DNA of the CDR3 is TGTGCCAGTAGTATAGCCCGGGGTTCGGGAGGGTCGGGCAATCAGCCCCAGCATTTT. The chain uses TRBV19 and TRBJ1-5; D gene ambiguous. Trimming stripped 1 base from V and 2 bases from J, with 21 bases between. CDR3 length: 19 amino acids. Germline assignment: CDR1 LNHDA and CDR2 SQIVND (reference sequence).

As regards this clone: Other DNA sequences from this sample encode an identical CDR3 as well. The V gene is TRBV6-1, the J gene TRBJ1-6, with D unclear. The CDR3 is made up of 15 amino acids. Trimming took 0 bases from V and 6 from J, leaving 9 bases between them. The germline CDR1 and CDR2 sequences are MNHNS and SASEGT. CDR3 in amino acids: CASSEARLGNSPLHF. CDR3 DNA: TGTGCCAGCAGTGAAGCCCGTCTCGGTAATTCACCCCTCCACTTT.

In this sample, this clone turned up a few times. This CDR3 reads CASSRFEGTQYF. The CDR3 nucleotides are TGTGCCAGCAGCAGATTCGAGGGGACCCAGTACTTC. This chain links TRBV14 with TRBJ2-5; D may be TRBD2 (5 bases). This CDR3 contains 12 residues. Trimming took 5 bases from V and 7 from J, leaving 11 bases between them. The germline V gene has CDR1 SGHDN and CDR2 FVKESK.